This T cell receptor beta chain was obtained from a study of CD8 T cells in ankylosing spondylitis. This clonotype has just a few counts. TCRdb called the 5' RACE reads again in MiXCR, with one record for every CDR3 protein. This sample has approximately 150,000 distinct CDR3 sequences; roughly 34% occur once, and the top ten carry 6%. The V end lost 2 bases, the J end lost 2 bases, and 3 bases lay between the germline ends. CDR1 and CDR2 from the germline V gene are ENHRY and SYGVKD. CDR3 length: 12 residues. What was sequenced was synovial fluid, either unsorted or a sorted T cell fraction (not recorded which). The sequence came from a male donor with ankylosing spondylitis. The rearrangement links TRBV10-3 to TRBJ1-1; D remains ambiguous. The CDR3 sequence: CAISERNTEAFF. The CDR3 coding sequence is TGTGCCATCAGTGAGCGAAACACTGAAGCTTTCTTT.